These T cell receptor beta chains were read from a single sample in a study of T cells after yellow fever vaccination. TCRdb used MiXCR to reprocess the 5' RACE reads, holding one entry per CDR3 protein. The data show about 350,000 distinct CDR3 sequences, under 15% seen once. The source material was CD4+ T cells sorted from PBMCs, sampled 15 days after the yellow fever booster vaccination. The receptors here all came from a man between 18 and 35 years old who received the YFV17D yellow fever vaccine. The CDR3 runs from the conserved cysteine through the conserved F or W. Fields, in order: J gene, V gene, clone size, D gene, CDR3 DNA, CDR3 protein. D genes are given only for firm matches. A row's size may be missing; if present it is once, few, many or a size class.

j_call: TRBJ1-1
v_call: TRBV6-6
clone_size: few
d_call: .
cdr3_nt: TGTGCCAGCAGCCCGACCCGCACTAACACTGAAGCTTTCTTT
cdr3_aa: CASSPTRTNTEAFF

j_call: TRBJ2-1
v_call: TRBV27
clone_size: .
d_call: .
cdr3_nt: TGTGCCAGCTCCGCGAAGGAATACTATGAGCAGTTCTTC
cdr3_aa: CASSAKEYYEQFF

j_call: TRBJ2-5
v_call: TRBV6-1
clone_size: few
d_call: TRBD1
cdr3_nt: TGTGCCAGCAGTTTTTCCCGGGACAGGGTCGAGACCCAGTACTTC
cdr3_aa: CASSFSRDRVETQYF

j_call: TRBJ1-1
v_call: TRBV28
clone_size: .
d_call: .
cdr3_nt: TGTGCCAGCTCCCTGGGGGCGGAGACTGAAGCTTTCTTT
cdr3_aa: CASSLGAETEAFF

j_call: TRBJ1-3
v_call: TRBV21-1
clone_size: .
d_call: .
cdr3_nt: TGTGCCAGCCCTCGGGAATACTCTGGAAACACCATATATTTT
cdr3_aa: CASPREYSGNTIYF

j_call: TRBJ1-3
v_call: TRBV6-4
clone_size: .
d_call: .
cdr3_nt: TGTGCCAGCAGTGACAAGGGGGGCCAGCCGAACTCTGGAAACACCATATATTTT
cdr3_aa: CASSDKGGQPNSGNTIYF

j_call: TRBJ2-3
v_call: TRBV7-2
clone_size: few
d_call: .
cdr3_nt: TGTGCCAGCAGCTTCGCACACGCAGATACGCAGTATTTT
cdr3_aa: CASSFAHADTQYF

j_call: TRBJ1-1
v_call: TRBV7-2
clone_size: many
d_call: .
cdr3_nt: TGTGCCAGCAGCTTTACAGGTATGAACACTGAAGCTTTCTTT
cdr3_aa: CASSFTGMNTEAFF

j_call: TRBJ2-3
v_call: TRBV10-3
clone_size: .
d_call: .
cdr3_nt: TGTGCCATCAGTCCGGGCGGGACCACAGATACGCAGTATTTT
cdr3_aa: CAISPGGTTDTQYF

j_call: TRBJ2-3
v_call: TRBV4-2
clone_size: once
d_call: TRBD2
cdr3_nt: TGTGCCAGCAGCCAAGGACTAGCTCAAGAGACCCAGTACTTT
cdr3_aa: CASSQGLAQETQYF

j_call: TRBJ2-4
v_call: TRBV7-2
clone_size: few
d_call: TRBD2
cdr3_nt: TGTGCCAGCACCGCGGGGACTAGCGGGGGGTTCAAACAGTACTTC
cdr3_aa: CASTAGTSGGFKQYF

j_call: TRBJ2-1
v_call: TRBV14
clone_size: .
d_call: TRBD1
cdr3_nt: TGTGCCAGCAGCCAGGCTCGGGACAGGGTTGAAAATGAGCAGTTCTTC
cdr3_aa: CASSQARDRVENEQFF

j_call: TRBJ1-6
v_call: TRBV2
clone_size: .
d_call: .
cdr3_nt: TGTGCCAGCAGTGCGGTCCTCTTCAGTTCACCCCTCCACTTT
cdr3_aa: CASSAVLFSSPLHF

j_call: TRBJ1-2
v_call: TRBV4-1
clone_size: .
d_call: .
cdr3_nt: TGCGCCAGCAGCCAAAGAGTTCGGGGGGCCAACTATGGCTACACCTTC
cdr3_aa: CASSQRVRGANYGYTF

j_call: TRBJ2-6
v_call: TRBV28
clone_size: few
d_call: .
cdr3_nt: TGTGCCAGCAGTTACAGAGCTTCTGGGGCCAACGTCCTGACTTTC
cdr3_aa: CASSYRASGANVLTF

j_call: TRBJ2-2
v_call: TRBV20-1
clone_size: .
d_call: TRBD1
cdr3_nt: TGCAGTGCGCAACCCGGGACAGGGGACACCGGGGAGCTGTTTTTT
cdr3_aa: CSAQPGTGDTGELFF

j_call: TRBJ2-7
v_call: TRBV7-9
clone_size: .
d_call: .
cdr3_nt: TGTGCCAGCAGCTTAGACCTCAACAGGGACGTGCACTTC
cdr3_aa: CASSLDLNRDVHF

j_call: TRBJ1-1
v_call: TRBV7-9
clone_size: few
d_call: .
cdr3_nt: TGTGCCAGCACCACCCCGGGTACTGAAGCTTTCTTT
cdr3_aa: CASTTPGTEAFF

j_call: TRBJ1-2
v_call: TRBV21-1
clone_size: .
d_call: .
cdr3_nt: TGTGCCAGCAGCTCCCGGGACGGAGATGGCTACACCTTC
cdr3_aa: CASSSRDGDGYTF

j_call: TRBJ2-3
v_call: TRBV28
clone_size: many
d_call: TRBD1
cdr3_nt: TGTGCCAGCGTAAACCCCGGACAGGGGACCCAAGATACGCAGTATTTT
cdr3_aa: CASVNPGQGTQDTQYF

j_call: TRBJ1-4
v_call: TRBV7-2
clone_size: few
d_call: .
cdr3_nt: TGTGCCAGCAGCTCGGGACCGACGAGTAATGAAAAACTGTTTTTT
cdr3_aa: CASSSGPTSNEKLFF

j_call: TRBJ2-7
v_call: TRBV18
clone_size: few
d_call: .
cdr3_nt: TGTGCCAGCTCATCTTCTCTCGAGCAGTACTTC
cdr3_aa: CASSSSLEQYF

j_call: TRBJ1-1
v_call: TRBV20-1
clone_size: few
d_call: .
cdr3_nt: TGCAGTGCTCGAGGGGGGGGCATGAATACTGAAGCTTTCTTT
cdr3_aa: CSARGGGMNTEAFF

j_call: TRBJ2-1
v_call: TRBV5-1
clone_size: few
d_call: TRBD2
cdr3_nt: TGCGCCAGCAGCCCTGATAGCGGGGGGGCGAAGGGTGAGCAGTTCTTC
cdr3_aa: CASSPDSGGAKGEQFF

j_call: TRBJ2-2
v_call: TRBV24-1
clone_size: .
d_call: .
cdr3_nt: TGTGCCACCAGTCATGACAGCACCGGGGAGCTGTTTTTT
cdr3_aa: CATSHDSTGELFF

j_call: TRBJ2-1
v_call: TRBV6-1
clone_size: few
d_call: .
cdr3_nt: TGTGCCAGCGAAGCGAGGACCTACAATGAGCAGTTCTTC
cdr3_aa: CASEARTYNEQFF

j_call: TRBJ2-1
v_call: TRBV4-2
clone_size: few
d_call: TRBD1
cdr3_nt: TGTGCCAGCAGCCAGAATTGGGACAGCTACAATGAGCAGTTCTTC
cdr3_aa: CASSQNWDSYNEQFF

j_call: TRBJ2-7
v_call: TRBV7-9
clone_size: .
d_call: .
cdr3_nt: TGTGCCAGCAGCCCGAGACTGCTCTCCTACGAGCAGTACTTC
cdr3_aa: CASSPRLLSYEQYF

j_call: TRBJ1-6
v_call: TRBV4-3
clone_size: few
d_call: .
cdr3_nt: TGCGCCAGCAGCCAAGGGCAATACTCACCCCTCCACTTT
cdr3_aa: CASSQGQYSPLHF

j_call: TRBJ1-4
v_call: TRBV7-2
clone_size: .
d_call: TRBD1
cdr3_nt: TGTGCCAGCAGCCGACAGGGGCAGACTAATGAAAAACTGTTTTTT
cdr3_aa: CASSRQGQTNEKLFF

j_call: TRBJ2-6
v_call: TRBV7-9
clone_size: .
d_call: .
cdr3_nt: TGTGCCAGCAGCTTAGGAAACTCTGGGGCCAACGTCCTGACTTTC
cdr3_aa: CASSLGNSGANVLTF

j_call: TRBJ2-5
v_call: TRBV2
clone_size: .
d_call: .
cdr3_nt: TGTGCCAGTCAAGCAGACCAAGAGACCCAGTACTTC
cdr3_aa: CASQADQETQYF

j_call: TRBJ1-2
v_call: TRBV12-3/TRBV12-4
clone_size: .
d_call: .
cdr3_nt: TGTGCCAGCAGTTTCTCCGGCAGGGTGCATGGCTACACCTTC
cdr3_aa: CASSFSGRVHGYTF

j_call: TRBJ2-5
v_call: TRBV20-1
clone_size: few
d_call: TRBD2
cdr3_nt: TGCAGTGCCCCCCCGGGGGGGGCCGCAGAGACCCAGTACTTC
cdr3_aa: CSAPPGGAAETQYF

j_call: TRBJ2-4
v_call: TRBV7-6
clone_size: many
d_call: TRBD1
cdr3_nt: TGTGCCAGCAGTCCGAGACAGGGGATAGCCAAAAACATTCAGTACTTC
cdr3_aa: CASSPRQGIAKNIQYF

j_call: TRBJ2-3
v_call: TRBV28
clone_size: few
d_call: .
cdr3_nt: TGTGCCAGCACCCCCCCGTTAGGAGCAACCCTCCCAGATACGCAGTATTTT
cdr3_aa: CASTPPLGATLPDTQYF

j_call: TRBJ1-1
v_call: TRBV18
clone_size: .
d_call: .
cdr3_nt: TGTGCCAGCTTCCCGGATAGGTCGAACACTGAAGCTTTCTTT
cdr3_aa: CASFPDRSNTEAFF